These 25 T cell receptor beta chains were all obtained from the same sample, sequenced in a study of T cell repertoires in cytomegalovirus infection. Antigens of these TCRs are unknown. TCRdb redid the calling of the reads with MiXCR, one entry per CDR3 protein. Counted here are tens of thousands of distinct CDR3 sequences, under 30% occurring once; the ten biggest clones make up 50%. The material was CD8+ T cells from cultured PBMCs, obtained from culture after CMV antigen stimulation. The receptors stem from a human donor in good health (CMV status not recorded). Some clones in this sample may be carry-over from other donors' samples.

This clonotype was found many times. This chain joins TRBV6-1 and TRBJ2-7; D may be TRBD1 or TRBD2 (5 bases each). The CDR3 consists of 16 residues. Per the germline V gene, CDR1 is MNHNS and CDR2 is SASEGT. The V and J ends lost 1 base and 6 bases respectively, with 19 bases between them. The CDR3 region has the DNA TGTGCCAGCAGTGAAGTGGGACCGCTAGAGGTTATCGAGCAGTACTTC. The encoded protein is CASSEVGPLEVIEQYF.

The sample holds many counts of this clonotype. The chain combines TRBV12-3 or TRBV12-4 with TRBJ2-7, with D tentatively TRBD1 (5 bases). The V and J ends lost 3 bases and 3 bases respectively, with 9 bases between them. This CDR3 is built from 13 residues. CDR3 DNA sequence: TGTGCCAGCAGTTTGGGGCATCTCTACGAGCAGTACTTC. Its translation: CASSLGHLYEQYF.

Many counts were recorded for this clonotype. CDR3 nucleotide sequence: TGTGCCAGCTCACCACGAGGGACAGGGGGCGCGAACGAGCAGTACTTC. Translating it yields CASSPRGTGGANEQYF. This chain connects TRBV18 to TRBJ2-7, with 12 positions matching TRBD1. Germline lookup yields CDR1 KGHSH and CDR2 LQKENI. V was pared by 1 base and J by 5 bases, with 6 bases of the junction left unmatched. This CDR3 contains 16 residues. The variable domain in full, completed from reference TRBV18 and TRBJ2-7, reads NAGVMQNPRHLVRRRGQEARLRCSPMKGHSHVYWYRQLPEEGLKFMVYLQKENIIDESGMPKERFSAEFPKEGPSILRIQQVVRGDSAAYFCASSPRGTGGANEQYFGPGTRLTVT.

CDR3 nucleotide sequence: TGTGCCAGCACCCCGACTAGCGGGATTTCGACTACGCAGTATTTT. Translated, it gives CASTPTSGISTTQYF. The chain recombines TRBV5-3 with TRBJ2-3, with 11 nucleotides matching TRBD2. TRBV5-3 is flagged as an ORF with uncertain function. This CDR3 has 15 residues. J was trimmed by 8 bases and V by 8 bases; bases with no gene match: 13.

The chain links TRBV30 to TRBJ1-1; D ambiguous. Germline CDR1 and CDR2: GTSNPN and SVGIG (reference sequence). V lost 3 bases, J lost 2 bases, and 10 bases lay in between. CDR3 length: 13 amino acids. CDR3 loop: CAWRTDINTEAFF. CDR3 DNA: TGTGCCTGGAGAACAGATATAAACACTGAAGCTTTCTTT.

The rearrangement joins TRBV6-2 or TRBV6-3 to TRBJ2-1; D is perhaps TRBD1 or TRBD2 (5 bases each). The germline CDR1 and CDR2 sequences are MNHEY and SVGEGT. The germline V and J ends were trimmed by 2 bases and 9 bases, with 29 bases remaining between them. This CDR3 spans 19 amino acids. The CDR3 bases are TGTGCCAGCAGTTACCAGCCGGGACCAGGCGTGGGGAACACAGTTGAGCAGTTCTTC. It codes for CASSYQPGPGVGNTVEQFF.

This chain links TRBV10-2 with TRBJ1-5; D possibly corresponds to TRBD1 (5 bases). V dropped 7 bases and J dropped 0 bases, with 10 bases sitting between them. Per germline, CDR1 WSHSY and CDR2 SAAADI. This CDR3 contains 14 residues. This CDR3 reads CASMGTDSNQPQHF. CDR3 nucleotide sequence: TGCGCCAGCATGGGGACGGATAGCAATCAGCCCCAGCATTTT.

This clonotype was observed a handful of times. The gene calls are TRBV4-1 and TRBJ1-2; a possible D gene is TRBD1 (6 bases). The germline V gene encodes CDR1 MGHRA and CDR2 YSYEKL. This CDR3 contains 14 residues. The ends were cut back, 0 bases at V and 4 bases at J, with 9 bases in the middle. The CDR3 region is CASSQDTGIYGYTF. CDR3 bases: TGCGCCAGCAGCCAAGATACAGGGATCTATGGCTACACCTTC.

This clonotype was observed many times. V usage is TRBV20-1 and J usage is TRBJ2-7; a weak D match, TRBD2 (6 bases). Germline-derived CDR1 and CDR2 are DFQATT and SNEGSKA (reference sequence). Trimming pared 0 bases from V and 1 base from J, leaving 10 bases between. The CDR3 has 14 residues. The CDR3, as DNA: TGCAGTGCTAGAGATTACGGGGGATCCTACGAGCAGTACTTC. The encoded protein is CSARDYGGSYEQYF.

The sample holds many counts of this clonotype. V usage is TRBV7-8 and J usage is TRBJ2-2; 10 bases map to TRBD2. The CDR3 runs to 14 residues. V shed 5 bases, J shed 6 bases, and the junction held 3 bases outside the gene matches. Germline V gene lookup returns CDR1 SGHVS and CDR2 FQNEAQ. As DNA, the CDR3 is TGTGCCAGCAGCGCCGGACTAGCGGCCGGGGAGCTGTTTTTT. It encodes CASSAGLAAGELFF.

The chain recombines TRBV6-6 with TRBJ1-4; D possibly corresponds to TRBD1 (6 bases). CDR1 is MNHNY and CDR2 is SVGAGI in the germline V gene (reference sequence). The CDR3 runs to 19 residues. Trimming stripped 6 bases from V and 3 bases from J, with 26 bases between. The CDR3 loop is CASSRSGDPEMGANEKLFF. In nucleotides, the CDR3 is TGTGCCAGCAGCCGATCAGGGGATCCTGAGATGGGGGCTAATGAAAAACTGTTTTTT.

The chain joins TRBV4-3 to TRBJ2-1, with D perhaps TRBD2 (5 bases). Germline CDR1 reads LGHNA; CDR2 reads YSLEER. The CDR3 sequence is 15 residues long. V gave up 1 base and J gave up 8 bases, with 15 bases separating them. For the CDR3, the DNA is TGCGCCAGCAGCCAAGGGAGGACCTCGACTCATGAGCAGTTCTTC. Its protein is CASSQGRTSTHEQFF.

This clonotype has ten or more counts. CDR3: CASSPPAGTPYEQYF. The CDR3 DNA reads TGTGCCAGCAGCCCACCGGCGGGGACCCCCTACGAGCAGTACTTC. The chain links TRBV4-2 to TRBJ2-7; a possible D gene is TRBD2 (6 bases). V was shortened by 4 bases and J by 2 bases, with 15 bases between the two germline ends. Germline assignment: CDR1 LGHNA and CDR2 YNFKEQ. This CDR3 spans 15 amino acids.

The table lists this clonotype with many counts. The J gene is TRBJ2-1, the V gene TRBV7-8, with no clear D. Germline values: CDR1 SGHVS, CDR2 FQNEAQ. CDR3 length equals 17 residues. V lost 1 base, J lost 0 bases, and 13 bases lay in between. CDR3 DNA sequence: TGTGCCAGCAGCTTAGTCGGCTCGATGAGCTCCTACAATGAGCAGTTCTTC. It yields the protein CASSLVGSMSSYNEQFF.

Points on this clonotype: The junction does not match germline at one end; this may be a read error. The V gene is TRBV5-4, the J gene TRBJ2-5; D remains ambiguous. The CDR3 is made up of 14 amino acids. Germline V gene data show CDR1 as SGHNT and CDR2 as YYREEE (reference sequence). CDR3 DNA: TGTGCCAGCAGCGATGGAACCAACCAAGAGACCCGGTACTTC. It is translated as CASSDGTNQETRYF.

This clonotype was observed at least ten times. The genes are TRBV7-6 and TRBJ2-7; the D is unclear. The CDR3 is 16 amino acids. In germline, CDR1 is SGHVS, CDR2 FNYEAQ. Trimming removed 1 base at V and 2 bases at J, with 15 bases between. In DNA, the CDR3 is TGTGCCAGCAGCTTAGGTCAAGAATTGGGGACCTACGAGCAGTACTTC. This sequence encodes CASSLGQELGTYEQYF. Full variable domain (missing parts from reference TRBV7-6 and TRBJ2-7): GAGVSQSPRYKVTKRGQDVALRCDPISGHVSLYWYRQALGQGPEFLTYFNYEAQQDKSGLPNDRFSAERPEGSISTLTIQRTEQRDSAMYRCASSLGQELGTYEQYFGPGTRLTVT.

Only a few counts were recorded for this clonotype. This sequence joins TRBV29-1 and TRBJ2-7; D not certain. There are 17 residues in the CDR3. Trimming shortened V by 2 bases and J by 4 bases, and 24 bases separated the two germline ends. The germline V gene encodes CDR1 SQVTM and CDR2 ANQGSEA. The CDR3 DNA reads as TGCAGCGTTGAACTGCCTAGAATTGGTACTTCAAGATACGAGCAGTACTTC. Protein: CSVELPRIGTSRYEQYF.

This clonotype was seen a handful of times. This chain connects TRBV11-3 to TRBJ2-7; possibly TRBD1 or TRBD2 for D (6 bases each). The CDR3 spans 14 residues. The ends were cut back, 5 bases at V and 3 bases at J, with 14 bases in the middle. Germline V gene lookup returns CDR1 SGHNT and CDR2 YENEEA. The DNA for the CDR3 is TGTGCCAGCAGCCCGTTTAGGGGGGACTACGAGCAGTACTTC. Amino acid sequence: CASSPFRGDYEQYF.

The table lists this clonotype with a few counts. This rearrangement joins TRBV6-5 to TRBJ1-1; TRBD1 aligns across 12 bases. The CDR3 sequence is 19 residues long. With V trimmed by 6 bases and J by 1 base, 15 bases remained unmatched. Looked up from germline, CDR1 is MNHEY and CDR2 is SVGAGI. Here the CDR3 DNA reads TGTGCCAGCAGCCCCAATAGGTACCCGGGACAGGGGGCGAACACTGAAGCTTTCTTT. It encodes CASSPNRYPGQGANTEAFF.

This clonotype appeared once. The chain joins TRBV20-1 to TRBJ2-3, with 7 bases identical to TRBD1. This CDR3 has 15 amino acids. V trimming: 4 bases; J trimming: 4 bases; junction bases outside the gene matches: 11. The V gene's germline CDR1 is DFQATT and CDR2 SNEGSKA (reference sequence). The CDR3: CSATEQGSGADTQYF. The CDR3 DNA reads TGCAGTGCTACCGAACAGGGGAGTGGAGCAGATACGCAGTATTTT.

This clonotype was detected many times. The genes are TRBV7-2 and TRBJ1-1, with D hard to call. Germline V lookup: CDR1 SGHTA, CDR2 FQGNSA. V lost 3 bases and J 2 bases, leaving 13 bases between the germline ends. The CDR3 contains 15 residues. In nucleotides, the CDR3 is TGTGCCAGCAGCTTCCCCAGCGCCGGAAACACTGAAGCTTTCTTT. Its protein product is CASSFPSAGNTEAFF.

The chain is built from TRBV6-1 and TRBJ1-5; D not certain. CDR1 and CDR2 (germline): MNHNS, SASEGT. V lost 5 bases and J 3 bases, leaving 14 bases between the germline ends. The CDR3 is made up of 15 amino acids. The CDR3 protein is CASSLASGANQPQHF. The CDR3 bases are TGTGCCAGCAGTCTCGCCAGCGGTGCCAATCAGCCCCAGCATTTT.

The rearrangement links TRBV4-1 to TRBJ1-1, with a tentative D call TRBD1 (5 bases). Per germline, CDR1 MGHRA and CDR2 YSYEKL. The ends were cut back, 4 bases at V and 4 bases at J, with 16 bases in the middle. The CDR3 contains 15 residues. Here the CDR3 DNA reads TGCGCCAGCAGCCCTACCGGGGGGGGGACCACTGAAGCTTTCTTT. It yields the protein CASSPTGGGTTEAFF.

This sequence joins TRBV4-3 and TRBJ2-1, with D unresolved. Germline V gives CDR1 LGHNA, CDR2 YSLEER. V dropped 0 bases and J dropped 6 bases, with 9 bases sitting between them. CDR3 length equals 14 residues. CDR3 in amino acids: CASSQDRLRNEQFF. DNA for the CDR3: TGCGCCAGCAGCCAAGATAGACTGCGCAATGAGCAGTTCTTC.

The CDR3 loop reads CASSIDGFGPLHF. The CDR3 DNA is TGTGCCAGTAGTATAGACGGTTTTGGACCCCTCCACTTT. The J gene is TRBJ1-6, the V gene TRBV19, with D unresolved. Germline V gene sequence: CDR1 LNHDA, CDR2 SQIVND (reference sequence). V lost 0 bases and J lost 12, with 9 bases in between. The CDR3 runs to 13 residues.